The sequence of this T cell receptor beta chain was determined in a study of CD8+CD57+ T cells in acquired aplastic anemia. For the study at large: Sorted CD4+ plus CD8+ cells gave DNA averaging roughly 2.9 ug. Notes on the study in general: Significant differences in CD8+ Simpson's diversity were not observed between patients and controls. Shared by patients and controls, 25 to 30 CD8+ CDR3s were abundant in patients.

Profiling of TCR beta VDJ combinations and CDR3 sequences used genomic DNA as template. From the reads, TCRdb called clonotypes with MiXCR, one entry per CDR3 protein. The sample shows 120,000 or so distinct CDR3 sequences, over 30% of them seen only once. For sequencing, patients were chosen who had shown expansion of CD8+CD57+ cells by flow cytometry. The patients all had a severe acquired aplastic anemia diagnosis. This CDR3 region has 13 residues. V was pared by 6 bases and J by 8 bases, with 9 bases of the junction left unmatched. Germline loops: CDR1 MNHNS, CDR2 SASEGT. This clonotype was counted at least ten times. Its cognate antigen is unknown.

The sequenced material came from sorted CD4+, CD8+, or CD8+CD57+ T cells (not recorded which) from PBMCs. The receptor's source is a human donor with aplastic anemia. The V gene is TRBV6-1, the J gene TRBJ1-2, with TRBD1 matching over 7 bases. CDR3 nucleotide sequence: TGTGCCAGCAGAAACCCTGGACAGGCGGGCTACACCTTC. Translating gives CASRNPGQAGYTF.